Listed here are 24 T cell receptor beta chains from one sample, sequenced in a study of cytomegalovirus exposure and HLA in healthy donors. Using immunoSEQ multiplex PCR, the repertoire was profiled, and TCRdb retains in-frame clones only, with some absent. This sample has about 240,000 clones, with around nine tenths found just once. Sequencing input: PBMCs. These receptors were collected from a man younger than 35 in good health and CMV-seronegative.

This clone was counted a few times. V and J are TRBV19 and TRBJ2-5; tentatively, D is TRBD2 (6 bases). The CDR3 has 12 residues. Germline V CDR1 and CDR2: LNHDA, SQIVND (reference sequence). Trimming stripped 5 bases from V and 9 bases from J, with 13 bases between. The CDR3 DNA follows: TGTGCCAGTAGTTCGGGACTCCGGGCCCAGTACTTC. As protein: CASSSGLRAQYF.

The chain combines TRBV19 with TRBJ1-6, with 7 bases that match TRBD1. The J segment lost 6 bases and the V segment lost 9 bases, leaving 11 bases of the junction unmatched. The germline gives CDR1 LNHDA, CDR2 SQIVND (reference sequence). There are 15 residues in the CDR3. The CDR3 bases are TGTGCCAGCCGGCAAGGGGGCACGGTTAATTCACCCCTCCACTTT. Translated, it gives CASRQGGTVNSPLHF.

This chain links TRBV10-3 with TRBJ2-7, with unresolved D. Germline-derived CDR1 and CDR2 are ENHRY and SYGVKD. Between the trimmed V and J ends, which lost 3 bases and 4 bases, there was a span of 7 bases. This CDR3 contains 12 residues. The CDR3 spells CAISDRLYEQYF. Here the CDR3 DNA reads TGTGCCATCAGTGACCGACTTTACGAGCAGTACTTC.

The gene calls are TRBV7-2 and TRBJ2-5; TRBD2 aligns across 16 bases. Losses at the gene ends were 4 bases for V and 6 bases for J; bases not matched to a gene: 5. Germline V CDR1 and CDR2: SGHTA, FQGNSA. This CDR3 has 16 residues. The CDR3 loop is CASSWGLAGGPKTQYF. In nucleotides, the CDR3 is TGTGCCAGCAGCTGGGGACTAGCGGGAGGGCCGAAGACCCAGTACTTC.

Here the CDR3 DNA reads TGCGCCAGCAGCTTGGGCGAATACTATAATTCACCCCTCCACTTT. Amino acid sequence: CASSLGEYYNSPLHF. This chain links TRBV5-1 with TRBJ1-6; D gene ambiguous. The CDR3 sequence is 15 residues long. V was cut by 0 bases and J by 3 bases, with 7 bases left in between. From germline, CDR1 is SGHRS and CDR2 YFSETQ.

The chain combines TRBV27 with TRBJ2-1; 12 bases align to TRBD2. The CDR3 is made up of 14 amino acids. The trim removed 10 bases at V and 8 bases at J, leaving 9 bases unmatched. Germline values: CDR1 MNHEY, CDR2 SMNVEV (reference sequence). For the CDR3, the DNA is TGTGCCACCCGACTAGCGGGAGTGAGCGATGAGCAGTTCTTC. This codes for CATRLAGVSDEQFF.

The table lists this clone with a few counts. This chain links TRBV5-4 with TRBJ2-6, with 7 bases aligning to TRBD1. Unmatched junction bases numbered 5, after V lost 4 bases and J lost 4 bases. The CDR3 is 15 residues long. In germline, CDR1 is SGHNT, CDR2 YYREEE (reference sequence). CDR3 nucleotide sequence: TGTGCCAGCAGCGCAGGGGGTTCGGGGGCCAACGTCCTGACTTTC. Amino acids: CASSAGGSGANVLTF.

The chain employs TRBV5-4 and TRBJ2-5; 9 bases fit TRBD2. Germline V gene sequence: CDR1 SGHNT, CDR2 YYREEE (reference sequence). The CDR3 covers 15 residues. V was clipped by 1 base and J by 7 bases; unmatched bases: 8. The CDR3 reads CASSLTLAGEGTQYF. The DNA of the CDR3 is TGTGCCAGCAGCTTGACCTTAGCGGGAGAAGGGACCCAGTACTTC.

This clone has a handful of counts. This chain links TRBV7-2 with TRBJ2-2; D call uncertain. The CDR3 is made up of 12 amino acids. Deletions cut 5 bases from V and 8 bases from J, with 9 bases between. Germline CDR1 SGHTA, CDR2 FQGNSA. The CDR3 spells CASSTTRGELFF. The DNA of the CDR3 is TGTGCCAGCAGCACAACCAGGGGGGAGCTGTTTTTT.

V is TRBV10-1 and J is TRBJ1-2; TRBD1 aligns across 8 bases. This CDR3 is built from 13 residues. Germline CDR1 WNHNN, CDR2 SYGVQD (reference sequence). V gave up 2 bases and J gave up 7 bases; unmatched junction bases: 3. The CDR3 loop reads CASSEGQGSGYTF. As DNA, the CDR3 is TGCGCCAGCAGTGAGGGACAGGGCAGTGGCTACACCTTC.

The J gene is TRBJ2-1, the V gene TRBV4-2; 9 nucleotides agree with TRBD2. Unmatched junction bases numbered 3, after V lost 0 bases and J lost 6 bases. Germline lookup yields CDR1 LGHNA and CDR2 YNFKEQ. CDR3 length equals 15 residues. The CDR3 here is CASSQDSGSGNEQFF. CDR3 nucleotide sequence: TGTGCCAGCAGCCAAGATAGCGGGAGTGGCAATGAGCAGTTCTTC.

The chain links TRBV5-1 to TRBJ1-1, with TRBD1 matching over 7 bases. Trimming took 4 bases from V and 5 from J; bases not matched to a gene: 8. The CDR3 sequence is 14 residues long. CDR1 is SGHRS, CDR2 YFSETQ, per germline. The CDR3 loop is CASSPVGGITEAFF. The CDR3 bases are TGCGCCAGCAGCCCAGTAGGGGGCATAACTGAAGCTTTCTTT.

This clone was counted a single time. V gene TRBV27 combines with J gene TRBJ2-7; weak D call: TRBD1 (5 bases). Trimming cost V 2 bases and J 3 bases, with 11 bases left between them. This CDR3 is built from 14 residues. Germline V CDR1 and CDR2: MNHEY, SMNVEV (reference sequence). CDR3 sequence: CASSLQGGDYEQYF. In DNA form, the CDR3 reads TGTGCCAGCAGTTTACAGGGTGGGGACTACGAGCAGTACTTC.

The chain's CDR3 is CAIQGGGSYEQYF. DNA of the CDR3: TGTGCCATCCAAGGGGGGGGCTCCTACGAGCAGTACTTC. The rearrangement links TRBV10-3 to TRBJ2-7; D is perhaps TRBD2 (7 bases). This CDR3 has 13 amino acids. The V gene's germline CDR1 is ENHRY and CDR2 SYGVKD. V dropped 8 bases and J dropped 0 bases, with 11 bases sitting between them.

The chain uses TRBV6-6 and TRBJ2-2; a weak D match, TRBD2 (6 bases). CDR1 and CDR2 from the germline V gene are MNHNY and SVGAGI (reference sequence). CDR3 length: 14 residues. The V and J ends lost 2 bases and 6 bases respectively, with 10 bases between them. In DNA form, the CDR3 reads TGTGCCAGCAGTTACGGGGGGTACGCCGGGGAGCTGTTTTTT. It codes for CASSYGGYAGELFF.

The J gene is TRBJ2-1, the V gene TRBV4-2, with 9 nucleotides matching TRBD1. This CDR3 region has 16 residues. CDR1 is LGHNA, CDR2 YNFKEQ, per germline. J gave up 9 bases and V 0 bases, and 9 bases lay outside the gene matches. DNA of the CDR3: TGTGCCAGCAGCCAAGAACTGGGACAGGGAACGGGTGAGCAGTTCTTC. Amino acids: CASSQELGQGTGEQFF.

The rearrangement joins TRBV9 to TRBJ2-5, with 7 bases lining up with TRBD1. The CDR3 loop spans 16 amino acids. Germline V lookup: CDR1 SGDLS, CDR2 YYNGEE. V was pared by 0 bases and J by 1 base, with 6 bases of the junction left unmatched. This chain's CDR3 is CASSVDLTGSQETQYF. The DNA of the CDR3 is TGTGCCAGCAGCGTAGATTTGACAGGGAGCCAAGAGACCCAGTACTTC.

Here the CDR3 reads CASSVRQGGYGNTIYF. The CDR3 nucleotides read TGTGCCAGCAGCGTTCGACAGGGCGGATATGGAAACACCATATATTTT. The chain uses TRBV9 and TRBJ1-3; 7 bases line up with TRBD1. V dropped 2 bases and J dropped 3; count of bases not matched to a gene: 8. The CDR3 totals 16 residues. In germline, CDR1 is SGDLS, CDR2 YYNGEE.

The CDR3 DNA reads TGTGCCAGCAGCCTGGACAGGGGTAATGAAAAACTGTTTTTT. Its protein product is CASSLDRGNEKLFF. The chain has TRBV2 and TRBJ1-4; TRBD1 matches 9 bases. V dropped 6 bases and J dropped 4; count of bases not matched to a gene: 3. This CDR3 has 14 amino acids. Germline lookup yields CDR1 SNHLY and CDR2 FYNNEI.

The chain carries TRBV28 and TRBJ2-1; TRBD2 aligns across 13 bases. V was pared by 3 bases and J by 0 bases, with 2 bases of the junction left unmatched. This CDR3 spans 17 amino acids. Germline V gene sequence: CDR1 MDHEN, CDR2 SYDVKM. CDR3 nucleotides: TGTGCCAGCAGTTTCGGGACTAGCGGGAACTCCTACAATGAGCAGTTCTTC. As protein: CASSFGTSGNSYNEQFF. Variable domain in full (rest from reference TRBV28 and TRBJ2-1): DVKVTQSSRYLVKRTGEKVFLECVQDMDHENMFWYRQDPGLGLRLIYFSYDVKMKEKGDIPEGYSVSREKKERFSLILESASTNQTSMYLCASSFGTSGNSYNEQFFGPGTRLTVL.

The rearrangement uses TRBV10-3 and TRBJ2-5; 8 bases agree with TRBD2. Germline CDR1 is ENHRY and CDR2 is SYGVKD. This CDR3 region has 14 residues. The ends lost 9 bases at V and 5 bases at J; junction bases unmatched: 11. CDR3 coding DNA: TGTGCCATAGGGCTGAGCGGGAGTAGGGAGACCCAGTACTTC. It encodes CAIGLSGSRETQYF.

The rearrangement links TRBV12-5 to TRBJ2-7; 8 nucleotides line up with TRBD1. The CDR3 has 14 amino acids. The germline gives CDR1 LGHNT, CDR2 FRNRAP. V gave up 3 bases and J gave up 4 bases; unmatched junction bases: 5. Written as DNA, the CDR3 is TGTGCTAGTGGTTTCGAGGGACAGGTTTACGAGCAGTACTTC. Translated: CASGFEGQVYEQYF.

V is TRBV9 and J is TRBJ2-3, with TRBD2 matching over 13 bases. The germline V gene has CDR1 SGDLS and CDR2 YYNGEE. The junction had 4 bases not matched to a gene; V was cut back by 0 bases and J by 3 bases. CDR3 length equals 17 residues. The CDR3, as DNA: TGTGCCAGCAGCGTAGGACTAGCGGGAGGAAGAACAGATACGCAGTATTTT. Translating gives CASSVGLAGGRTDTQYF.

The V and J genes are TRBV18 and TRBJ1-6; 10 bases fit TRBD1. Germline CDR1 KGHSH, CDR2 LQKENI. V dropped 5 bases and J dropped 5; count of bases not matched to a gene: 3. This CDR3 spans 15 amino acids. CDR3 coding DNA: TGTGCCAGCTCATCCGGGACAGGGGATAATTCACCCCTCCACTTT. Amino acids: CASSSGTGDNSPLHF.